This T cell receptor beta chain was observed in a study of T-cell memory formation after mild COVID-19. Whole-study context: TCR clusters were mostly confined to one donor each. Overall study findings and caveats: Clones contracting day 15 to 85 were balanced CD4/CD8; later expanders leaned CD4+. CD4+ contracting clones were mainly CM and EM; CD8+ ones, EMRA.

V was shortened by 4 bases and J by 4 bases, with 10 bases between the two germline ends. This CDR3 has 13 residues. Germline V gives CDR1 SGHRS, CDR2 YFSETQ. This clonotype was recorded at least ten times. The antigen is undetermined. In TCRdb, the 5' RACE reads were re-called with MiXCR into one record per CDR3 protein. The table records 300,000 to 350,000 distinct CDR3 sequences, 13% to 15% of them present only once. This sequence originates from a young man who had mild COVID-19 (a few samples of this study predate the infection). Cell type and time point are not known. J is TRBJ2-3 and V is TRBV5-1; TRBD2 is a possible D gene (5 bases). Material for sequencing was PBMCs or a T cell subset sorted from them (not recorded which). CDR3 nucleotides: TGCGCCAGCAGCACTGAGGGATCAGATACGCAGTATTTT. Its translation is CASSTEGSDTQYF.